This T cell receptor beta chain emerged from a study of blood T cells in healthy people across ages. For this clonotype: Its antigen is unknown.

Trimming cost V 7 bases and J 2 bases, with 14 bases left between them. CDR1 SQVTM and CDR2 ANQGSEA come from the germline V gene. This CDR3 has 14 residues. The study's findings and limits: Roughly linear declines in TCR beta diversity per million T cells occurred with age.

It was with a sample-barcoded 5' primer and a J-beta primer mix that a second PCR of about 6 to 12 cycles was run. TCRdb called the 5' RACE reads again in MiXCR, with one record for every CDR3 protein. The sample has about 620,000 distinct CDR3 sequences; around 52% are singletons. The receptor's source is a woman older than 75 in good health. The gene calls are TRBV29-1 and TRBJ2-2; tentative D call: TRBD1 (7 bases). Material: blood. This chain's CDR3 is CSAGGQLNTGELFF. DNA for the CDR3: TGCAGCGCCGGGGGACAGCTCAACACCGGGGAGCTGTTTTTT.